This T cell receptor beta chain derives from a study of response to subunit inactivated influenza vaccine. Whole-study findings and limits: Each seasonal influenza vaccination recruits few new T cells, the authors suggested.

This clonotype appeared a few times. As yet, its antigen is unknown. The junction departs from the called germline gene at one end, perhaps through a read error. There are 12 residues in the CDR3. Germline V gene sequence: CDR1 DFQATT, CDR2 SNEGSKA (reference sequence). MiXCR, applied by TCRdb to the RT-PCR reads, yields one record per CDR3 protein. The sample records more than 550,000 distinct CDR3 sequences, 12% being singletons. The chain couples TRBV20-1 to TRBJ1-1, with a tentative D call TRBD1 (5 bases). This specimen was PBMCs from blood, taken on the day of vaccination. The receptor's source is a man aged 50 or older who received an inactivated influenza vaccine. In nucleotides, the CDR3 is TGCAGTGTTAGACAGCGGCACACTGAAGCTTTCTTT. This gives the protein CSVRQRHTEAFF.